The clone carrying this TCR beta chain was observed a handful of times. Its antigen remains unknown. Library construction for TCR beta used iRepertoire HTBI primers and Arm-PCR of CDR3 regions. TCRdb reprocessed the multiplex PCR reads via MiXCR and lists one record per CDR3 protein. The sample lists around 450,000 distinct CDR3 sequences, under 15% occurring once. The source of the sample is a study of regulatory T cells in long-lasting Graves disease. Time point described: newly diagnosed GD, antithyroid drugs for less than 3 months. From PBMCs, RNA was extracted and then used to make the TCR library. CDR3 length: 17 amino acids. Trimming at V came to 5 bases and at J to 1 base, leaving 9 bases not matched to a gene. Germline loops: CDR1 MNHEY, CDR2 SMNVEV (reference sequence). The study, taken as a whole, reports: It was in persistent disease that TRBV28, TRBJ1-2 and TRBJ2-5 were favored.

The sample was also linked to a second study, of T cells in Graves' hyperthyroidism and ophthalmopathy.

The specimen was peripheral blood mononuclear cells (PBMCs), collected at new diagnosis, from a patient treated with antithyroid drugs. The clonotype originates from a woman in her twenties or thirties with Graves disease. The chain employs TRBV27 and TRBJ2-3; 10 bases line up with TRBD2. CDR3 sequence reads: CASSLGALAGGTDTQYF. The CDR3 bases are TGTGCCAGCAGTCTCGGGGCGCTAGCGGGGGGCACAGATACGCAGTATTTT.